The 3 T cell receptor beta chains below come from one sample, sequenced in a study of human T cells and chemical hapten exposure. TCRdb independently ran MiXCR on the RACE reads; one entry per CDR3 protein. The data hold about 190,000 distinct CDR3 sequences, with around 23% observed a single time. The time point: patch test 3, about 24 weeks after DPC sensitization. The treatment denotes: therapeutic diphenylcyclopropenone sensitization with weekly scalp DPC. Sequencing used whole blood, obtained in connection with sensitization to the hapten diphenylcyclopropenone (DPC). The receptor source for this set is a woman in her forties with alopecia areata. Some clones in this sample may be carry-over from other donors' samples.

This clonotype was recorded at least ten times. This rearrangement joins TRBV5-5 to TRBJ1-1, with D hard to call. V dropped 3 bases and J dropped 3 bases, with 12 bases sitting between them. Germline V CDR1 and CDR2: SGHKS, YYEKEE (reference sequence). The length of the CDR3 is 14 residues. CDR3 loop: CASSSPGSYTEAFF. The DNA for the CDR3 is TGTGCCAGCAGCTCTCCGGGCAGCTACACTGAAGCTTTCTTT.

The CDR3 DNA follows: TGCGCCAGCAGCCGGGACAGGATCTACGAGCAGTACTTC. This codes for CASSRDRIYEQYF. V gene TRBV5-1 combines with J gene TRBJ2-7; 8 nucleotides match TRBD1. This CDR3 comprises 13 residues. The ends lost 4 bases at V and 3 bases at J; junction bases unmatched: 3. In germline, CDR1 is SGHRS, CDR2 YFSETQ.

V usage is TRBV3-1 and J usage is TRBJ2-2; 8 nucleotides line up with TRBD2. Per the germline V gene, CDR1 is LGHDT and CDR2 is YNNKEL (reference sequence). This CDR3 comprises 16 residues. The junction had 6 bases not matched to a gene; V was cut back by 2 bases and J by 4 bases. Written as DNA, the CDR3 is TGTGCCAGCAGCCAAATAAGCGGGACTAGCACCGGGGAGCTGTTTTTT. It is translated as CASSQISGTSTGELFF. Full variable domain (outside the CDR3, taken from reference TRBV3-1 and TRBJ2-2): DTAVSQTPKYLVTQMGNDKSIKCEQNLGHDTMYWYKQDSKKFLKIMFSYNNKELIINETVPNRFSPKSPDKAHLNLHINSLELGDSAVYFCASSQISGTSTGELFFGEGSRLTVL.